This T cell receptor (beta chain) was observed in a study of identical twins. Study conclusions and caveats: Beta out-of-frame sequences showed weaker excess sharing between twins. Out-of-frame alpha sequences shared by twins were enriched for low generation probability.

Every sampled donor was Caucasian and healthy. V lost 0 bases, J lost 5 bases, and 8 bases stayed unmatched. Germline assignment: CDR1 DFQATT and CDR2 SNEGSKA (reference sequence). This CDR3 region has 15 residues. For this clonotype: Its antigen is still unknown.

Template switching introduced a universal primer site, and the cDNA bore unique molecular identifiers. TCRdb reanalysed the 5' RACE reads using MiXCR and keeps one entry per CDR3 protein. The sample shows around 1.7 million distinct CDR3 sequences, around 29% of them seen only once. This sequence originates from a newborn girl in good health. This sequence joins TRBV20-1 and TRBJ2-5; 8 bases fit TRBD2. The sample was cord blood. The CDR3 coding sequence is TGCAGTGCTAGAGATCCCCCGGGGGGGTTGGAGACCCAGTACTTC. It specifies CSARDPPGGLETQYF.